These 13 T cell receptor beta chains originate from one sample sequenced in a study of T cell responses to AZD1222 COVID-19 vaccine. Sequencing used immunoSEQ multiplex PCR; TCRdb keeps in-frame clones, though not all of them. Of roughly 99,000 clones in the sample, roughly nine tenths are singletons; the top ten hold about 8.1%. Sequencing used peripheral blood, obtained 28 days after the second AZD1222 dose. Source of these receptors: an adult who received the AZD1222 COVID-19 vaccine.

The gene calls are TRBV11-3 and TRBJ1-5; 9 bases align to TRBD1. This CDR3 comprises 15 residues. Trimming at V came to 5 bases and at J to 1 base, leaving 3 bases not matched to a gene. The germline gives CDR1 SGHNT, CDR2 YENEEA. The CDR3 reads CASSLDRGSNQPQHF. The CDR3, as DNA: TGTGCCAGCAGCCTCGACAGGGGGAGCAATCAGCCCCAGCATTTT. The whole variable domain, filled in from reference TRBV11-3 and TRBJ1-5, reads EAGVVQSPRYKIIEKKQPVAFWCNPISGHNTLYWYLQNLGQGPELLIRYENEEAVDDSQLPKDRFSAERLKGVDSTLKIQPAELGDSAVYLCASSLDRGSNQPQHFGDGTRLSIL.

V usage is TRBV4-1 and J usage is TRBJ2-3; the D gene is possibly TRBD2 (6 bases). Germline assignment: CDR1 MGHRA and CDR2 YSYEKL. The CDR3 has 16 amino acids. V lost 4 bases to trimming and J lost 4 bases, with 18 bases between them. CDR3 DNA sequence: TGCGCCAGCAGCCCCCTCCTAGCGAGAGGCGCAGATACGCAGTATTTT. Protein product: CASSPLLARGADTQYF.

This chain connects TRBV6-1 to TRBJ2-5; D possibly matches TRBD1 or TRBD2 (6 bases each). Germline assignment: CDR1 MNHNS and CDR2 SASEGT. Trimming shortened V by 1 base and J by 5 bases, and 14 bases separated the two germline ends. The CDR3 spans 15 residues. The CDR3 here is CASSEGGAGRETQYF. CDR3 nucleotides: TGTGCCAGCAGTGAAGGGGGGGCAGGACGGGAGACCCAGTACTTC.

The rearrangement uses TRBV6-5 and TRBJ1-2; no definite D call. The ends were cut back, 5 bases at V and 2 bases at J, with 12 bases in the middle. Germline CDR1 MNHEY, CDR2 SVGAGI. There are 14 residues in the CDR3. The CDR3 sequence is CASSNPQRNYGYTF. In DNA form, the CDR3 reads TGTGCCAGCAGTAATCCACAGCGCAACTATGGCTACACCTTC.

This chain joins TRBV28 and TRBJ2-3; TRBD1 aligns across 8 bases. With V trimmed by 4 bases and J by 0 bases, 3 bases remained unmatched. CDR3 length equals 15 residues. Germline V gene sequence: CDR1 MDHEN, CDR2 SYDVKM. CDR3: CASSSGQGSTDTQYF. In nucleotides, the CDR3 is TGTGCCAGCAGTTCCGGACAGGGTAGCACAGATACGCAGTATTTT.

This clone was seen just once. This rearrangement joins TRBV10-1 to TRBJ1-5; the match to TRBD1 covers 7 bases. This CDR3 is 13 amino acids long. From germline, CDR1 is WNHNN and CDR2 SYGVQD (reference sequence). The V and J ends lost 3 bases and 8 bases, in that order; junction bases with no gene match: 4. The CDR3 coding sequence is TGCGCCAGCAGTGATAGGGGGCTTGAGCCCCAGCATTTT. Translating it yields CASSDRGLEPQHF.

The rearrangement uses TRBV2 and TRBJ1-4; the D is unclear. The germline gives CDR1 SNHLY, CDR2 FYNNEI. V shed 3 bases and J shed 8 bases, with 10 bases lying between them. This CDR3 has 13 amino acids. The CDR3 DNA reads as TGTGCCAGCAGTGAGTCAAGGAGGGAAAAACTGTTTTTT. It specifies CASSESRREKLFF.

V gene TRBV30 combines with J gene TRBJ1-3, with D possibly being TRBD1 (5 bases). The CDR3 consists of 14 residues. CDR1 is GTSNPN and CDR2 is SVGIG in the germline V gene (reference sequence). Trimming left V 5 bases short and J 2 bases short, with 13 bases between. As DNA, the CDR3 is TGTGCCTGGCGGCTACTGGGGGCTGGAAACACCATATATTTT. This sequence encodes CAWRLLGAGNTIYF.

By frequency in the sample, this clone is medium-sized. The rearrangement joins TRBV6-4 to TRBJ2-2; a possible D gene is TRBD2 (5 bases). This CDR3 is built from 13 residues. V dropped 5 bases and J dropped 1 base, with 5 bases sitting between them. In germline, CDR1 is MRHNA, CDR2 SNTAGT. The CDR3 region has the DNA TGTGCCAGCAGTAGCGGGAACACCGGGGAGCTGTTTTTT. It is translated as CASSSGNTGELFF.

The chain employs TRBV6-5 and TRBJ1-5, with 7 nucleotides matching TRBD1. Unmatched junction bases numbered 9, after V lost 6 bases and J lost 4 bases. CDR3 length: 15 amino acids. CDR1 and CDR2 from the germline V gene are MNHEY and SVGAGI. The CDR3 region is CASSIKGTVNQPQHF. CDR3 DNA sequence: TGTGCCAGCAGCATTAAAGGGACAGTAAATCAGCCCCAGCATTTT.

This sequence joins TRBV28 and TRBJ1-3; tentatively, D is TRBD1 (6 bases). Per the germline V gene, CDR1 is MDHEN and CDR2 is SYDVKM. This CDR3 spans 15 amino acids. V dropped 3 bases and J dropped 1 base, with 10 bases sitting between them. The chain's CDR3 is CASSLGGNSGNTIYF. The CDR3, as DNA: TGTGCCAGCAGTTTGGGGGGCAATTCTGGAAACACCATATATTTT.

This sequence joins TRBV5-1 and TRBJ2-7, with D possibly matching TRBD1 (6 bases). Germline V lookup: CDR1 SGHRS, CDR2 YFSETQ. CDR3 length: 15 residues. Trimming pared 5 bases from V and 2 bases from J, leaving 17 bases between. The CDR3: CASRSKQGVTYEQYF. The CDR3, as DNA: TGCGCCAGCAGGTCAAAACAGGGTGTTACCTACGAGCAGTACTTC.

The rearrangement uses TRBV7-3 and TRBJ1-1; D is perhaps TRBD1 (6 bases). The CDR3 runs 13 residues. V was cut by 5 bases and J by 4 bases, with 11 bases left in between. The germline V gene encodes CDR1 SGHTA and CDR2 FQGTGA. The CDR3 loop reads CASSTQGGTEAFF. CDR3 DNA: TGTGCCAGCAGCACACAGGGCGGCACTGAAGCTTTCTTT. Looking up the rest from reference TRBV7-3 and TRBJ1-1 gives the full variable domain: GAGVSQTPSNKVTEKGKYVELRCDPISGHTALYWYRQSLGQGPEFLIYFQGTGAADDSGLPNDRFFAVRPEGSVSTLKIQRTERGDSAVYLCASSTQGGTEAFFGQGTRLTVV.